These T cell receptor beta chains were read from a single sample in a study of regulatory T cells in long-lasting Graves disease. From the multiplex PCR reads, TCRdb called clonotypes with MiXCR, one entry per CDR3 protein. The sample records approximately 360,000 distinct CDR3 sequences, roughly 24% being singletons. This sample comprised peripheral blood mononuclear cells (PBMCs), obtained when the disease was refractory, from a patient treated with antithyroid drugs. The receptors originated from a middle-aged woman with Graves disease. The conserved cysteine and the conserved F or W are not part of the CDR3 here. Fields, in order: V gene, J gene, CDR3 protein.

>TRBV12-3/TRBV12-4|TRBJ1-3
ASSLRQNSGNTIY
>TRBV18|TRBJ2-5
ASSPGTYQETQY
>TRBV29-1|TRBJ1-1
SVAGQLGTEAF
>TRBV29-1|TRBJ2-7
SVNFGEQY
>TRBV27|TRBJ2-7
ASKPAAADSYEQY
>TRBV20-1|TRBJ2-7
SASGRAHEQY
>TRBV12-3/TRBV12-4|TRBJ2-7
ASRPSGISYEQY
>TRBV9|TRBJ2-5
ASSADQGVGTQY
>TRBV27|TRBJ1-2
ASRTGGGYT
>TRBV28|TRBJ2-7
ASSLAGKFEQY
>TRBV20-1|TRBJ1-1
SARAGGSDTEAF
>TRBV7-6|TRBJ2-2
ASSFGGSPLAGELF